The subject of this entry is one TCR beta chain. The data were obtained in a study of shared clonotypes between healthy human individuals. Ten immunoSEQ deep assay plates were used by the authors to sequence unsorted PBMC DNA. Profiled with immunoSEQ multiplex PCR; TCRdb holds only in-frame clones, not every one. The table includes fewer than 550,000 clones, approximately 79% detected once. Caucasian adults living in Nashville, Tennessee, provided all samples. V was trimmed by 2 bases and J by 0 bases, leaving 24 bases between them. Looked up from germline, CDR1 is SGHRS and CDR2 is YFSETQ. The CDR3 runs 19 residues.

What was sequenced was PBMCs. V is TRBV5-1 and J is TRBJ2-7; D may be TRBD2 (5 bases). This clonotype was obtained from a middle-aged woman in good health. Some clones in this sample may be carry-over from other donors' samples. CDR3 sequence reads: CASSFLAAEVQVNSYEQYF. The CDR3, as DNA: TGCGCCAGCAGCTTTCTTGCGGCGGAGGTGCAGGTTAACTCCTACGAGCAGTACTTC. Looking up the rest from reference TRBV5-1 and TRBJ2-7 gives the full variable domain: KAGVTQTPRYLIKTRGQQVTLSCSPISGHRSVSWYQQTPGQGLQFLFEYFSETQRNKGNFPGRFSGRQFSNSRSEMNVSTLELGDSALYLCASSFLAAEVQVNSYEQYFGPGTRLTVT.